The 32 T cell receptor beta chains below all came from one sample that was sequenced in a study of CD8 T cells in Susac syndrome. An input of 0.5 to 1 ug of RNA was subjected to reverse transcription using random hexamers. Via MiXCR, TCRdb re-called the immunoSEQ multiplex PCR reads, giving one row per CDR3 protein. Among 200,000 to 250,000 distinct CDR3 sequences listed, roughly 96% were seen once. Sequencing used CD4+ T cells from PBMCs. The receptor source for this set is a human donor with multiple sclerosis.

The chain couples TRBV6-5 to TRBJ1-2, with no clear D. The CDR3 length is 14 residues. Trimming took 6 bases from V and 2 from J, leaving 13 bases between them. Germline V CDR1 and CDR2: MNHEY, SVGAGI. DNA for the CDR3: TGTGCCAGCAGGCGATCCAAGGAAAACTATGGCTACACCTTC. This translates into CASRRSKENYGYTF.

This clonotype is a singleton in its sample. J is TRBJ2-3 and V is TRBV20-1; unclear D gene. Germline lookup yields CDR1 DFQATT and CDR2 SNEGSKA (reference sequence). The CDR3 is 15 residues long. With 5 bases removed from V and 4 bases from J, the gap between germline ends came to 19 bases. CDR3 in amino acids: CSAGSSVKGPDTQYF. CDR3 sequence (DNA): TGCAGTGCTGGCTCCAGTGTGAAGGGTCCAGATACGCAGTATTTT.

The chain uses TRBV12-3 or TRBV12-4 and TRBJ2-1; TRBD2 is a possible D gene (6 bases). CDR3 size: 15 residues. The germline V and J ends were trimmed by 7 bases and 0 bases, with 13 bases remaining between them. This CDR3 is CASTERVSSYNEQFF. The CDR3 nucleotides read TGTGCCAGCACCGAGCGGGTGAGCTCCTACAATGAGCAGTTCTTC.

For the CDR3, the DNA is TGTGCCAGCTCACGGGGACAGGCCTTGAACACTGAAGCTTTCTTT. It is translated as CASSRGQALNTEAFF. The chain combines TRBV18 with TRBJ1-1, with 8 bases that match TRBD1. The V gene's germline CDR1 is KGHSH and CDR2 LQKENI. The CDR3 covers 15 residues. V shed 4 bases and J 0 bases; nucleotides not matched to a gene: 4.

This rearrangement joins TRBV28 to TRBJ2-7, with 12 bases that match TRBD1. Germline loops: CDR1 MDHEN, CDR2 SYDVKM. There are 13 residues in the CDR3. Unmatched junction bases numbered 3, after V lost 6 bases and J lost 6 bases. CDR3 DNA: TGTGCCAGCAGAAGGGACAGGGGGCTCGAGCAGTACTTC. It codes for CASRRDRGLEQYF.

The V call is TRBV7-2, the J call TRBJ2-5, with D perhaps matching TRBD1 or TRBD2 (6 bases each). The germline V gene has CDR1 SGHTA and CDR2 FQGNSA. Trimming shortened V by 4 bases and J by 4 bases, and 13 bases separated the two germline ends. CDR3 length: 14 residues. The CDR3 reads CASSSSRGPETQYF. The DNA for the CDR3 is TGTGCCAGCAGCTCATCCCGGGGGCCAGAGACCCAGTACTTC.

This sequence joins TRBV23-1 and TRBJ2-7, with a weak D call TRBD1 (6 bases). TRBV23-1 is reported as an ORF; its role is uncertain. The ends were cut back, 4 bases at V and 2 bases at J, with 18 bases in the middle. This CDR3 is 16 amino acids long. The CDR3 loop is CASSLRFGTSTYEQYF. The CDR3 DNA follows: TGCGCCAGCAGTCTAAGATTTGGGACATCAACCTACGAGCAGTACTTC.

The V call is TRBV30, the J call TRBJ1-2, with 7 bases that match TRBD1. Germline V CDR1 and CDR2: GTSNPN, SVGIG (reference sequence). V was clipped by 3 bases and J by 8 bases; unmatched bases: 12. This CDR3 region has 14 residues. This chain's CDR3 is CAWSRQGRFVGYTF. The CDR3 coding sequence is TGTGCCTGGAGCCGACAGGGCCGATTTGTGGGCTACACCTTC.

This chain joins TRBV2 and TRBJ2-7, with 9 bases matching TRBD1. This CDR3 is built from 13 residues. Looked up from germline, CDR1 is SNHLY and CDR2 is FYNNEI. V shed 7 bases and J 6 bases; nucleotides not matched to a gene: 7. As DNA, the CDR3 is TGTGCCAGCACTGTATCACAGGGGGCCGAGCAGTACTTC. Translation gives CASTVSQGAEQYF.

V usage is TRBV20-1 and J usage is TRBJ2-2; weak D call: TRBD1 (6 bases). V shed 2 bases and J shed 6 bases, with 10 bases lying between them. The CDR3 loop spans 13 amino acids. Per germline, CDR1 DFQATT and CDR2 SNEGSKA (reference sequence). CDR3 amino acids: CSARRGLAGELFF. CDR3 bases: TGCAGTGCTAGAAGGGGGTTGGCCGGGGAGCTGTTTTTT.

The CDR3 region has the DNA TGCAGTGCTAGAGATCTGGTAGGGACGGGAGGCGAGCAGTACTTC. Protein sequence: CSARDLVGTGGEQYF. The genes are TRBV20-1 and TRBJ2-7, with 7 bases that match TRBD2. J gave up 6 bases and V 0 bases, and 11 bases lay outside the gene matches. This CDR3 is built from 15 residues. The germline gives CDR1 DFQATT, CDR2 SNEGSKA (reference sequence).

The chain combines TRBV29-1 with TRBJ2-1; a possible D gene is TRBD2 (6 bases). V lost 3 bases to trimming and J lost 6 bases, with 15 bases between them. The CDR3 loop spans 14 amino acids. Germline V CDR1 and CDR2: SQVTM, ANQGSEA. The CDR3 coding sequence is TGCAGCGTTGAGGAGGCGGGGAATGCCAATGAGCAGTTCTTC. Residues: CSVEEAGNANEQFF.

The chain uses TRBV6-5 and TRBJ2-3; maybe TRBD1 (5 bases). Trimming shortened V by 3 bases and J by 6 bases, and 16 bases separated the two germline ends. Germline values: CDR1 MNHEY, CDR2 SVGAGI. CDR3 size: 15 residues. CDR3 sequence: CASSYRSGARDTQYF. CDR3 nucleotide sequence: TGTGCCAGCAGTTATAGGTCTGGGGCAAGGGATACGCAGTATTTT.

The chain is built from TRBV20-1 and TRBJ1-1, with 7 bases that match TRBD1. Germline CDR1 reads DFQATT; CDR2 reads SNEGSKA (reference sequence). With V trimmed by 5 bases and J by 0 bases, 3 bases remained unmatched. The CDR3 spans 13 residues. In DNA form, the CDR3 reads TGCAGTGCTTGGGGACAGATGAACACTGAAGCTTTCTTT. Translating gives CSAWGQMNTEAFF.

The J gene is TRBJ2-7, the V gene TRBV3-1, with TRBD1 matching over 8 bases. The CDR3 loop spans 15 amino acids. Germline trimming cut 0 bases from V and 7 bases from J; bases unmatched to any gene: 8. From germline, CDR1 is LGHDT and CDR2 YNNKEL (reference sequence). The CDR3 loop reads CASSQDAAGGREQYF. The CDR3 DNA follows: TGTGCCAGCAGCCAAGATGCGGCAGGGGGCAGAGAGCAGTACTTC.

The chain joins TRBV29-1 to TRBJ2-5, with 7 bases aligning to TRBD2. This CDR3 region has 14 residues. V lost 4 bases and J lost 4; bases outside the gene matches: 9. Germline CDR1 is SQVTM and CDR2 is ANQGSEA. This chain's CDR3 is CSVGRGGTGETQYF. CDR3 in DNA: TGCAGCGTTGGTAGGGGAGGGACTGGAGAGACCCAGTACTTC.

The chain employs TRBV20-1 and TRBJ2-1; D not certain. V lost 3 bases to trimming and J lost 4 bases, with 7 bases between them. CDR1 DFQATT and CDR2 SNEGSKA come from the germline V gene (reference sequence). The CDR3 is made up of 12 amino acids. This CDR3 is CSASGLYNEQFF. The CDR3 DNA reads TGCAGTGCTAGCGGATTGTACAATGAGCAGTTCTTC.

This chain uses TRBV5-1 with TRBJ2-1, with D tentatively TRBD2 (5 bases). Germline V gene sequence: CDR1 SGHRS, CDR2 YFSETQ. The CDR3 runs to 14 residues. Trimming stripped 7 bases from V and 7 bases from J, with 18 bases between. The CDR3 DNA reads as TGCGCCAGCTCCATGTGGGAGAGAGGGAATGAGCAGTTCTTC. Its translation is CASSMWERGNEQFF.

This clonotype was observed once. Here the CDR3 reads CATSRGSRQETQYF. CDR3 bases: TGTGCCACCAGCAGGGGATCGAGGCAAGAGACCCAGTACTTC. The chain has TRBV15 and TRBJ2-5; D gene unclear. The germline gives CDR1 LNHNV, CDR2 YYDKDF (reference sequence). V dropped 3 bases and J dropped 2 bases, with 10 bases sitting between them. The CDR3 totals 14 residues.

The rearrangement links TRBV29-1 to TRBJ2-1; D is possibly TRBD2 (6 bases). Germline CDR1 reads SQVTM; CDR2 reads ANQGSEA. CDR3 length: 15 residues. V was cut by 5 bases and J by 3 bases, with 17 bases left in between. CDR3 nucleotide sequence: TGCAGCGTTAGCCGCGCTAGCGTCAACTACAATGAGCAGTTCTTC. Translating gives CSVSRASVNYNEQFF.

The chain combines TRBV20-1 with TRBJ1-2; weak D call: TRBD1 (5 bases). Germline V CDR1 and CDR2: DFQATT, SNEGSKA (reference sequence). The CDR3 totals 13 residues. Trimming cost V 0 bases and J 8 bases, with 13 bases left between them. In DNA form, the CDR3 reads TGCAGTGCTAGAGATCGCAGGGCGGGAGGCTACACCTTC. Translated, it gives CSARDRRAGGYTF.

The V and J genes are TRBV20-1 and TRBJ2-7, with 7 bases that match TRBD2. V lost 6 bases and J lost 3; bases outside the gene matches: 5. Germline-derived CDR1 and CDR2 are DFQATT and SNEGSKA (reference sequence). The CDR3 consists of 12 residues. CDR3 sequence (DNA): TGCAGTGCAACTAGCGCCGTCTACGAGCAGTACTTC. Protein sequence: CSATSAVYEQYF.

V gene TRBV5-1 combines with J gene TRBJ2-5, with 10 bases aligning to TRBD2. This CDR3 comprises 15 residues. Germline V CDR1 and CDR2: SGHRS, YFSETQ. Trimming removed 4 bases from V and 5 bases from J; junction bases left unmatched: 8. The CDR3 reads CASSTGLAAPETQYF. The CDR3 coding sequence is TGCGCCAGCAGCACCGGACTAGCGGCCCCGGAGACCCAGTACTTC. Looking up the rest from reference TRBV5-1 and TRBJ2-5 gives the full variable domain: KAGVTQTPRYLIKTRGQQVTLSCSPISGHRSVSWYQQTPGQGLQFLFEYFSETQRNKGNFPGRFSGRQFSNSRSEMNVSTLELGDSALYLCASSTGLAAPETQYFGPGTRLLVL.

The chain carries TRBV11-2 and TRBJ1-2; D is ambiguous. The CDR3 covers 11 residues. V was pared by 1 base and J by 8 bases, with 5 bases between. The germline V gene encodes CDR1 SGHAT and CDR2 FQNNGV. CDR3 in DNA: TGTGCCAGCAGCTTAGTTCTGGGCTACACCTTC. It specifies CASSLVLGYTF.

This chain uses TRBV4-1 with TRBJ1-2; 8 bases fit TRBD1. V gave up 0 bases and J gave up 7 bases; unmatched junction bases: 7. The CDR3 is made up of 15 amino acids. Germline CDR1 reads MGHRA; CDR2 reads YSYEKL. DNA for the CDR3: TGCGCCAGCAGCCAAGATCAAGTGACAGGGGTTGGCTACACCTTC. This gives the protein CASSQDQVTGVGYTF.

The chain links TRBV5-4 to TRBJ2-3, with no clear D. The V gene lost 1 base and the J gene lost 4 bases, with 4 bases spanning the gap. In germline, CDR1 is SGHNT, CDR2 YYREEE (reference sequence). This CDR3 has 12 residues. CDR3 DNA: TGTGCCAGCAGCTTGCTTTCAGATACGCAGTATTTT. Translated: CASSLLSDTQYF. Full variable domain (remainder filled in from reference TRBV5-4 and TRBJ2-3): ETGVTQSPTHLIKTRGQQVTLRCSSQSGHNTVSWYQQALGQGPQFIFQYYREEENGRGNFPPRFSGLQFPNYSSELNVNALELDDSALYLCASSLLSDTQYFGPGTRLTVL.

The chain combines TRBV6-2 or TRBV6-3 with TRBJ2-5; D possibly corresponds to TRBD2 (6 bases). With 3 bases removed from V and 6 bases from J, the gap between germline ends came to 17 bases. Germline CDR1 reads MNHEY; CDR2 reads SVGEGT. CDR3 length: 15 residues. This chain's CDR3 is CASSYGGAGEKTQYF. CDR3 DNA sequence: TGTGCCAGCAGTTATGGCGGGGCGGGCGAGAAGACCCAGTACTTC.

V is TRBV9 and J is TRBJ1-2; 8 bases fit TRBD1. Germline assignment: CDR1 SGDLS and CDR2 YYNGEE. Trimming took 2 bases from V and 7 from J; bases not matched to a gene: 4. There are 13 residues in the CDR3. This CDR3 reads CASSVGTGSGYTF. The DNA of the CDR3 is TGTGCCAGCAGCGTTGGGACAGGATCTGGCTACACCTTC.

The V gene is TRBV3-1, the J gene TRBJ2-1; D perhaps matches TRBD2 (6 bases). V was clipped by 5 bases and J by 2 bases, with 13 bases between them. CDR3 length: 15 amino acids. Per the germline V gene, CDR1 is LGHDT and CDR2 is YNNKEL (reference sequence). CDR3 sequence reads: CASSYLRLAYNEQFF. CDR3 coding DNA: TGTGCCAGCAGCTACTTGAGACTAGCCTACAATGAGCAGTTCTTC.

The V gene is TRBV20-1, the J gene TRBJ2-7; tentatively, D is TRBD1 (6 bases). CDR3 size: 15 residues. Per the germline V gene, CDR1 is DFQATT and CDR2 is SNEGSKA (reference sequence). Trimming took 4 bases from V and 0 from J, leaving 16 bases between them. CDR3 protein: CSATPGQGPSYEQYF. CDR3 in DNA: TGCAGTGCTACGCCGGGACAAGGGCCCTCCTACGAGCAGTACTTC.

The CDR3, as DNA: TGCGCCAGCAGCCAAGCCGGGACGTTCTATGGCTACACCTTC. Residues: CASSQAGTFYGYTF. The J gene is TRBJ1-2, the V gene TRBV4-1, with D maybe TRBD1 (5 bases). With 1 base removed from V and 4 bases from J, the gap between germline ends came to 10 bases. This CDR3 is 14 amino acids long. The germline CDR1 and CDR2 sequences are MGHRA and YSYEKL.

The genes are TRBV27 and TRBJ2-5; perhaps TRBD1 as D (7 bases). The V end was cut by 3 bases, the J end by 2 bases, with 13 bases between. The CDR3 is 15 residues long. Germline V gene data show CDR1 as MNHEY and CDR2 as SMNVEV (reference sequence). DNA for the CDR3: TGTGCCAGCAGTTTGCGGGACAGAGCACAAGAGACCCAGTACTTC. It translates to CASSLRDRAQETQYF.